This T cell receptor (beta chain) was documented in a study of T cells in Graves' hyperthyroidism and ophthalmopathy. What was amplified from RNA transcripts were TCR beta CDR3 regions. Primed by the HTBI set, a first-round RT-PCR was run on the TCR CDR3. TCRdb reprocessed the multiplex PCR reads with MiXCR, giving one entry per CDR3 protein. This sample carries over 450,000 distinct CDR3 sequences, roughly 14% of them seen once, and the ten largest clones take around a sixth. The study, taken as a whole, reports: In simple terms, a model built on 13 V-J features told ophthalmopathy apart from stable hyperthyroidism.

Trimming removed 6 bases from V and 0 bases from J; junction bases left unmatched: 2. The CDR3 contains 13 residues. Graves' hyperthyroidism without ophthalmopathy progression within 18 months was termed stable. Fresh 10 ml peripheral blood yielded PBMCs. There are many counts of this clonotype. Its antigen remains unidentified. This TCR was recovered from a woman younger than 35 with Graves' hyperthyroidism. The rearrangement links TRBV12-3 or TRBV12-4 to TRBJ2-7, with 7 bases fitting TRBD2. The sample taken for sequencing was blood. This chain's CDR3 is CASSGRYSYEQYF. The CDR3 nucleotides are TGTGCCAGCAGCGGGAGGTACTCCTACGAGCAGTACTTC.